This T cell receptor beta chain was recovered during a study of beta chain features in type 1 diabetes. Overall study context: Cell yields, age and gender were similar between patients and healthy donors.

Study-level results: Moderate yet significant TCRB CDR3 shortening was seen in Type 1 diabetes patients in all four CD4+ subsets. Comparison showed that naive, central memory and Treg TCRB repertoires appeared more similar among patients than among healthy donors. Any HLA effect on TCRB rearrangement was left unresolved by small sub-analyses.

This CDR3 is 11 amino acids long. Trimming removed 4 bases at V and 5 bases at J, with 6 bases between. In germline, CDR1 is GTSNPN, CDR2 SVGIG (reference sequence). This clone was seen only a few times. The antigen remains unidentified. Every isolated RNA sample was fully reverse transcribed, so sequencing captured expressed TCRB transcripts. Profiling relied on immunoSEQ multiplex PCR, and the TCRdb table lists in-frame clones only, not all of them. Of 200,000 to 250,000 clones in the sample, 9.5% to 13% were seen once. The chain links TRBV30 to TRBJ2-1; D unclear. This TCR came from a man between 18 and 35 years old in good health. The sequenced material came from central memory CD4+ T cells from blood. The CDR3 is CAWKANNEQFF. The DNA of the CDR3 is TGTGCCTGGAAGGCCAACAATGAGCAGTTCTTC.